This T cell receptor beta chain was captured in a study of liver allograft versus peripheral blood T cells. Study overall: Hepatic allograft T cell receptor repertoires were evaluated relative to those present in recipients' peripheral blood. Whole-study results and caveats: T cell receptor repertoires inside liver allografts reportedly differed from those in peripheral blood.

TCRdb independently ran MiXCR on the reads; one entry per CDR3 protein. Here the sample spans 2,000 to 2,500 distinct CDR3 sequences, around 14% being singletons. By its share, this clonotype is medium-sized (0.01 to 0.1%). Its target is unknown. The germline CDR1 and CDR2 sequences are DFQATT and SNEGSKA (reference sequence). The CDR3 totals 13 residues. V lost 6 bases, J lost 5 bases, and 13 bases lay in between. This chain uses TRBV20-1 with TRBJ1-4, with unresolved D. This sequence was found in a human patient who had a liver transplant. Among the T cells, some may be from the graft donor. The CDR3 region is CSALLLGNEKLFF. CDR3 nucleotides: TGCAGTGCCCTACTGTTGGGGAATGAAAAACTGTTTTTT.